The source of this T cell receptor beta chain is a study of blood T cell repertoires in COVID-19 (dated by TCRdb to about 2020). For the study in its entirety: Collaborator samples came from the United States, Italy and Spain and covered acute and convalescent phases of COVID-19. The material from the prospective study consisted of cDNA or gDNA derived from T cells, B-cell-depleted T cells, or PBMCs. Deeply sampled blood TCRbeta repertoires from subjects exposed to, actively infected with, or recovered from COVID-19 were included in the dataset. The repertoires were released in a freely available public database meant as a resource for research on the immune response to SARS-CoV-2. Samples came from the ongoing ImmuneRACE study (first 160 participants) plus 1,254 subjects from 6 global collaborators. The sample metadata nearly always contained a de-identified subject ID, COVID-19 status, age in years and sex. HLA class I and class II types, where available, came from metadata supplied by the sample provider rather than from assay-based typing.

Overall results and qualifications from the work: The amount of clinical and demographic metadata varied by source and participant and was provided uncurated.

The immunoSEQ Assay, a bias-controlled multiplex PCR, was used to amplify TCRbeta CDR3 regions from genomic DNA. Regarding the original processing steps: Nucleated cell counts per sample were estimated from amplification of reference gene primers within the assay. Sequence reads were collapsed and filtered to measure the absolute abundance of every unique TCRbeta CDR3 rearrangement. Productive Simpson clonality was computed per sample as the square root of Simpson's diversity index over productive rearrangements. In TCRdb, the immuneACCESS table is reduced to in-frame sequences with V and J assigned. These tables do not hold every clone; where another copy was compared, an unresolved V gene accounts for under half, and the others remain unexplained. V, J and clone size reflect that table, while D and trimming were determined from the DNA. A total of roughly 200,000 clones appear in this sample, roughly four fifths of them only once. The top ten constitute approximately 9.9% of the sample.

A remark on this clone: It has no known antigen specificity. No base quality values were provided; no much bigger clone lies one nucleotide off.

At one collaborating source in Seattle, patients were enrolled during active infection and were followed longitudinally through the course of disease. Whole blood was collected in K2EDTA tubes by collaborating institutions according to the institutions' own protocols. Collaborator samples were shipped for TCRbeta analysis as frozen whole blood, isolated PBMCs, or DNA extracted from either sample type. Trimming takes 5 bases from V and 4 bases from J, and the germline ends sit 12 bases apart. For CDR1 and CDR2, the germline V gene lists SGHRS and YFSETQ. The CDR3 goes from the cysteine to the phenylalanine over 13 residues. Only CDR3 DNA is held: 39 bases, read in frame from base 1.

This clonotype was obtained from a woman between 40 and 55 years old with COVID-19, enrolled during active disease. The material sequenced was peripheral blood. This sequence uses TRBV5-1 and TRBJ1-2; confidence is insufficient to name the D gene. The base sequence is TGCGCCAGCAGACACGAACCCATCTATGGCTACACCTTC. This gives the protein CASRHEPIYGYTF. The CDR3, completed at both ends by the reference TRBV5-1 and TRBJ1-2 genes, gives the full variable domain KAGVTQTPRYLIKTRGQQVTLSCSPISGHRSVSWYQQTPGQGLQFLFEYFSETQRNKGNFPGRFSGRQFSNSRSEMNVSTLELGDSALYLCASRHEPIYGYTFGSGTRLTVV.